Below, 15 T cell receptor beta chains from the same sample are listed, as sequenced in a study of identical twins. TCRdb reprocessed the 5' RACE reads with MiXCR, giving one entry per CDR3 protein. The profile shows roughly 240,000 distinct CDR3 sequences, 6.5% to 9% of them singletons. These sequences were also reported in another study, on yellow fever vaccine responses in identical twins.

The sequencing sample was made of CD8+ T cells sorted from blood. The receptor source for this set is a woman aged 18-29 years in good health.

This clonotype has at least ten counts. The V call is TRBV29-1, the J call TRBJ2-7, with D uncertain. The CDR3 has 12 amino acids. Germline V gene sequence: CDR1 SQVTM, CDR2 ANQGSEA. Deletions cut 3 bases from V and 3 bases from J, with 9 bases between. The chain's CDR3 is CSVETPDYEQYV. The DNA of the CDR3 is TGCAGCGTTGAGACCCCCGACTACGAGCAGTACGTC.

V is TRBV2 and J is TRBJ2-1; tentative D call: TRBD2 (6 bases). CDR1 is SNHLY and CDR2 is FYNNEI in the germline V gene. The CDR3 is 11 residues long. V lost 10 bases, J lost 7 bases, and 11 bases lay in between. CDR3 region: CATHSGNEQFF. The CDR3 nucleotides are TGTGCCACCCATAGCGGTAATGAGCAGTTCTTC.

The V call is TRBV12-3 or TRBV12-4, the J call TRBJ2-1; TRBD1 matches at 10 bases. The CDR3 is made up of 14 amino acids. J lost 8 bases, V lost 6 bases, and 7 bases had no gene match. CDR3 residues: CASRTGDRGDEQFF. The DNA of the CDR3 is TGTGCCAGCAGGACCGGGGACAGGGGCGATGAGCAGTTCTTC.

This clonotype was counted between two and nine times. The chain links TRBV10-2 to TRBJ2-7; D is possibly TRBD1 or TRBD2 (5 bases each). V shed 2 bases and J shed 5 bases, with 10 bases lying between them. The CDR3 runs 13 residues. The germline gives CDR1 WSHSY, CDR2 SAAADI. CDR3 nucleotides: TGCGCCAGCAGTGAGGGAGTGGGGGACGAGCAGTACTTC. Its translation: CASSEGVGDEQYF.

This clonotype was counted a few times. The V and J genes are TRBV6-1 and TRBJ2-3, with 7 nucleotides matching TRBD1. The CDR3 contains 14 residues. CDR1 MNHNS and CDR2 SASEGT come from the germline V gene. J lost 2 bases, V lost 6 bases, and 5 bases had no gene match. The CDR3 DNA reads as TGTGCCAGCAGCCAGGGGGAGACCACAGATACGCAGTATTTT. It is translated as CASSQGETTDTQYF.

The chain couples TRBV28 to TRBJ2-1, with 11 bases matching TRBD2. V lost 6 bases to trimming and J lost 3 bases; unmatched junction nucleotides: 10. CDR3 length: 17 amino acids. Germline V gene sequence: CDR1 MDHEN, CDR2 SYDVKM. CDR3 DNA sequence: TGTGCCAGCAGCTCTCGGACTAGCGGGTTCCTCTACAATGAGCAGTTCTTC. It codes for CASSSRTSGFLYNEQFF.

This clonotype was seen more than once but under ten times. This chain links TRBV6-1 with TRBJ2-3; the D is unclear. Germline V lookup: CDR1 MNHNS, CDR2 SASEGT. V dropped 7 bases and J dropped 3 bases, with 17 bases sitting between them. The CDR3 covers 15 residues. DNA for the CDR3: TGTGCCAGCACCGGACGGAACCTAGGAACAGATACGCAGTATTTT. This translates into CASTGRNLGTDTQYF.

At least ten counts were recorded for this clonotype. The genes are TRBV29-1 and TRBJ2-1; the match to TRBD2 covers 10 bases. The CDR3 runs 20 residues. CDR1 is SQVTM and CDR2 is ANQGSEA in the germline V gene. The ends lost 0 bases at V and 2 bases at J; junction bases unmatched: 16. CDR3 DNA: TGCAGCGTTGAAGATTTCCCGGCGGCTAGCGGGAGAGTGGCCTACAATGAGCAGTTCTTC. Protein product: CSVEDFPAASGRVAYNEQFF.

This clonotype was seen a handful of times. The chain links TRBV3-1 to TRBJ2-7, with D possibly matching TRBD1 (6 bases). Germline V gives CDR1 LGHDT, CDR2 YNNKEL (reference sequence). V lost 3 bases and J lost 2, with 11 bases in between. This CDR3 has 14 residues. The CDR3, as DNA: TGTGCCAGCAGCCACGGGGCAGGGGCCTACGAGCAGTACTTC. Translated: CASSHGAGAYEQYF.

This clonotype was found many times. DNA of the CDR3: TGTGCCAGCAGCTTATTCGGTCCTACAGATACGCAGTATTTT. It codes for CASSLFGPTDTQYF. This chain links TRBV11-2 with TRBJ2-3; no clear D. The ends were cut back, 2 bases at V and 3 bases at J, with 9 bases in the middle. Germline V CDR1 and CDR2: SGHAT, FQNNGV. This CDR3 contains 14 residues.

This clonotype was counted at least ten times. This chain connects TRBV12-3 or TRBV12-4 to TRBJ2-3; possible D gene TRBD2, 6 bases. Between the trimmed V and J ends, which lost 6 bases and 2 bases, there was a span of 21 bases. The CDR3 contains 17 residues. The CDR3 DNA is TGTGCCAGCAGCCCTGGGCATGGTAGCGGTTTCACAGATACGCAGTATTTT. Translating it yields CASSPGHGSGFTDTQYF.

The rearrangement uses TRBV6-5 and TRBJ1-1; 9 nucleotides match TRBD1. The CDR3 loop spans 14 amino acids. From germline, CDR1 is MNHEY and CDR2 SVGAGI. With 4 bases clipped from V and 4 bases from J, the junction kept 4 bases outside the gene matches. Here the CDR3 DNA reads TGTGCCAGCAGTTCGACAGGGGGGATCACTGAAGCTTTCTTT. It specifies CASSSTGGITEAFF.

In this sample, this clonotype turned up a few times. V usage is TRBV19 and J usage is TRBJ2-7; the D gene is possibly TRBD2 (5 bases). V was clipped by 5 bases and J by 6 bases, with 11 bases between them. CDR1 LNHDA and CDR2 SQIVND come from the germline V gene (reference sequence). CDR3 length equals 12 residues. The CDR3: CASSRLASEQYF. The CDR3 DNA reads TGTGCCAGTAGTCGGCTAGCTTCCGAGCAGTACTTC.

This clonotype was seen ten or more times. This chain joins TRBV27 and TRBJ2-3; D is unclear. V lost 2 bases and J 4 bases, leaving 7 bases between the germline ends. Germline V gene data show CDR1 as MNHEY and CDR2 as SMNVEV (reference sequence). The CDR3 totals 13 residues. CDR3 amino acids: CASSLGYPDTQYF. CDR3 in DNA: TGTGCCAGCAGTTTAGGGTACCCAGATACGCAGTATTTT.

This clonotype has at least ten counts. The chain joins TRBV28 to TRBJ2-1; D gene uncertain. The CDR3 runs to 11 residues. V was pared by 3 bases and J by 4 bases, with 1 base between. Germline V gene data show CDR1 as MDHEN and CDR2 as SYDVKM. The chain's CDR3 is CASSFYNEQFF. CDR3 bases: TGTGCCAGCAGTTTTTACAATGAGCAGTTCTTC.